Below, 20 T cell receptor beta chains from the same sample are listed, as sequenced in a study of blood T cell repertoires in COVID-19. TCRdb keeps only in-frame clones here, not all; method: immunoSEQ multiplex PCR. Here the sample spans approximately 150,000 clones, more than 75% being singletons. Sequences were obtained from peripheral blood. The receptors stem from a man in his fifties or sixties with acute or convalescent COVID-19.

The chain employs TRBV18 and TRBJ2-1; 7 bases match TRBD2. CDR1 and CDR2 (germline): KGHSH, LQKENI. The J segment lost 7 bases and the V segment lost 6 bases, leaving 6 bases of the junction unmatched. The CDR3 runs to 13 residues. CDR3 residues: CASSPWGGNEQFF. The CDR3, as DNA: TGTGCCAGCTCTCCCTGGGGGGGGAATGAGCAGTTCTTC.

As DNA, the CDR3 is TGTGCCAGCAGCTTAGCAGGGGGGGGCAGTGCCTACGAGCAGTACTTC. Encoded protein: CASSLAGGGSAYEQYF. J is TRBJ2-7 and V is TRBV7-2, with D perhaps TRBD2 (7 bases). CDR3 length equals 16 residues. Germline CDR1 and CDR2: SGHTA and FQGNSA. V dropped 0 bases and J dropped 2 bases, with 14 bases sitting between them.

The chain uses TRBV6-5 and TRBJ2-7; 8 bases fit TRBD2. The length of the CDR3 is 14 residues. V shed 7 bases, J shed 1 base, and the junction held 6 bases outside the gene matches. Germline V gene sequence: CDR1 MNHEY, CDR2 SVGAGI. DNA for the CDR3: TGTGCCAGCAATGCGGGACTAGGTTCCTACGAGCAGTACTTC. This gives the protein CASNAGLGSYEQYF.

The CDR3 is CASSSGQGAPYGYTF. CDR3 nucleotides: TGTGCCAGTAGTTCGGGACAGGGGGCGCCCTATGGCTACACCTTC. J is TRBJ1-2 and V is TRBV19; 12 positions match TRBD1. The CDR3 sequence is 15 residues long. V shed 5 bases, J shed 4 bases, and the junction held 5 bases outside the gene matches. Germline values: CDR1 LNHDA, CDR2 SQIVND (reference sequence).

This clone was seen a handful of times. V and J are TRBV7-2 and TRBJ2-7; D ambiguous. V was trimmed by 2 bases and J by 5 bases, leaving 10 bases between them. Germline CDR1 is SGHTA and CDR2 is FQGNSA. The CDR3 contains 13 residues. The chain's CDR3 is CASSLLLRNEQYF. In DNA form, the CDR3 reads TGTGCCAGCAGCTTACTCCTGAGGAACGAGCAGTACTTC.

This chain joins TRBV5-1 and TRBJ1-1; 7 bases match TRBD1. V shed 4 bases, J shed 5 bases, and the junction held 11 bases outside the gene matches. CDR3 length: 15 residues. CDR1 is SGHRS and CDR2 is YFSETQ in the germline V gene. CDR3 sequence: CASSDTGVSGTEAFF. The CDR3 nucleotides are TGCGCCAGCAGCGACACAGGGGTATCCGGAACTGAAGCTTTCTTT.

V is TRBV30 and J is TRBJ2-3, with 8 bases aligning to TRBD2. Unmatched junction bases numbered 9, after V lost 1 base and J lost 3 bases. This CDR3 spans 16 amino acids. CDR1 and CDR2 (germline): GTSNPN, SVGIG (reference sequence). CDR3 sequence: CAWSGASGLWTDTQYF. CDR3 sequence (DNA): TGTGCCTGGAGTGGCGCTAGCGGGTTGTGGACAGATACGCAGTATTTT.

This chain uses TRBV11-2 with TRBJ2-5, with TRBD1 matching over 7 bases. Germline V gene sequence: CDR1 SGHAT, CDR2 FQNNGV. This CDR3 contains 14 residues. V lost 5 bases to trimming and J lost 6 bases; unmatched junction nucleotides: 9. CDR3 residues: CASSTGTDQQTQYF. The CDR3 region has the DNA TGTGCCAGCAGCACCGGGACAGACCAGCAGACCCAGTACTTC. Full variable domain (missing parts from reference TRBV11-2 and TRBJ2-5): EAGVAQSPRYKIIEKRQSVAFWCNPISGHATLYWYQQILGQGPKLLIQFQNNGVVDDSQLPKDRFSAERLKGVDSTLKIQPAKLEDSAVYLCASSTGTDQQTQYFGPGTRLLVL.

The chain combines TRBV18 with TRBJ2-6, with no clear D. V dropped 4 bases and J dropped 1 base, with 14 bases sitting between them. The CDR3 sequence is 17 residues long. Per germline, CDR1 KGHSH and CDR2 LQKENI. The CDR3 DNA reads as TGTGCCAGCTCACTCCTACTGGCAGGTTCTGGGGCCAACGTCCTGACTTTC. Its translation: CASSLLLAGSGANVLTF.

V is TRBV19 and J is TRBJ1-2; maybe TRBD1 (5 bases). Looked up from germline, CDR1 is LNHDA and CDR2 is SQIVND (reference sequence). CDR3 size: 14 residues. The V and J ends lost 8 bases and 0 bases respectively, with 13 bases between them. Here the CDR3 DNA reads TGTGCCAGTTCGTCCGACAGAGCTAACTATGGCTACACCTTC. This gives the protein CASSSDRANYGYTF.

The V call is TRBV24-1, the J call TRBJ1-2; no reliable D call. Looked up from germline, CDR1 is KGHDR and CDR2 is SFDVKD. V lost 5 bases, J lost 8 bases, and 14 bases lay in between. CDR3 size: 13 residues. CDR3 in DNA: TGTGCCACCAGTGGACAAAATGGGAGGGGCTACACCTTC. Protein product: CATSGQNGRGYTF.

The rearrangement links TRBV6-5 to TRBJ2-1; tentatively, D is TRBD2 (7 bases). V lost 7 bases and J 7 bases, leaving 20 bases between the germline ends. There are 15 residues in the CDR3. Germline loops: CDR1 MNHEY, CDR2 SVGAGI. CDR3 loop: CASTLGGASRNEQFF. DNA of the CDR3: TGTGCCAGCACTTTGGGGGGGGCATCTAGAAATGAGCAGTTCTTC.

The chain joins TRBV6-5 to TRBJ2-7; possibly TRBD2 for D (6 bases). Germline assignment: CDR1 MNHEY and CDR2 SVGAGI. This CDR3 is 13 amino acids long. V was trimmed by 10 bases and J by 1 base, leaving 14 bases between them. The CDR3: CATSWDLSYEQYF. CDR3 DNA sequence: TGTGCCACCTCATGGGACTTGTCCTACGAGCAGTACTTC.

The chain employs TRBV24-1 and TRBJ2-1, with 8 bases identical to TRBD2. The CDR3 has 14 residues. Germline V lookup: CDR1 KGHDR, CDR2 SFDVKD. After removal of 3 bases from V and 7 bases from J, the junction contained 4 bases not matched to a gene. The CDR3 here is CATSDHSGNNEQFF. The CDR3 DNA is TGTGCCACCAGTGATCATAGCGGGAATAATGAGCAGTTCTTC.

The CDR3 loop is CASSSGQQETQYF. The CDR3 bases are TGCGCCAGCAGCTCGGGACAGCAAGAGACCCAGTACTTC. The chain carries TRBV5-1 and TRBJ2-5, with 7 bases aligning to TRBD1. V gave up 3 bases and J gave up 2 bases; unmatched junction bases: 1. The V gene's germline CDR1 is SGHRS and CDR2 YFSETQ. The CDR3 is 13 amino acids.

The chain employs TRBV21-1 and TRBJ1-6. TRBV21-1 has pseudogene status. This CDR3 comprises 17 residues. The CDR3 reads CASSMGGQGAHNSPLHF. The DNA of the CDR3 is TGTGCCAGCAGCATGGGGGGGCAGGGAGCTCATAATTCACCCCTCCACTTT.

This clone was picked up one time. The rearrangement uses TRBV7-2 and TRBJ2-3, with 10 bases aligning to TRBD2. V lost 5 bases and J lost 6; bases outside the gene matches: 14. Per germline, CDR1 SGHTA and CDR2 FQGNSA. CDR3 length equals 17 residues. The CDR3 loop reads CASSAQSTAGGPDTQYF. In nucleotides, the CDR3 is TGTGCCAGCAGCGCCCAGTCCACAGCGGGAGGGCCGGATACGCAGTATTTT. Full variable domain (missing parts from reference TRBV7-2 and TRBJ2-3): GAGVSQSPSNKVTEKGKDVELRCDPISGHTALYWYRQSLGQGLEFLIYFQGNSAPDKSGLPSDRFSAERTGGSVSTLTIQRTQQEDSAVYLCASSAQSTAGGPDTQYFGPGTRLTVL.

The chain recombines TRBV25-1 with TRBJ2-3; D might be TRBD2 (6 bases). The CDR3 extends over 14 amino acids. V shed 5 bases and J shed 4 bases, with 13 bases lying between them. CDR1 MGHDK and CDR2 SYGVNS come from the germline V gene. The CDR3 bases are TGTGCCAGCAGTTTCCAGCGGGCGGCAGATACGCAGTATTTT. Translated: CASSFQRAADTQYF.

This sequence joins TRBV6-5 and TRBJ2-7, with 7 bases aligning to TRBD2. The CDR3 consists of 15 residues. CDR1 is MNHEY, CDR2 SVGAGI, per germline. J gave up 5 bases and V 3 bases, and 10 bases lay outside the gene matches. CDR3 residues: CASSYVRGSPHEQYF. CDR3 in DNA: TGTGCCAGCAGTTATGTTCGCGGGAGCCCCCACGAGCAGTACTTC.

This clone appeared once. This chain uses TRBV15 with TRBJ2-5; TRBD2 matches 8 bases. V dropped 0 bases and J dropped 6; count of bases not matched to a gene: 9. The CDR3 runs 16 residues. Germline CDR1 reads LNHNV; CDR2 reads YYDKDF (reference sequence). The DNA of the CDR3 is TGTGCCACCAGCAGAGATCGAGCGGGGGCCCAGCAGACCCAGTACTTC. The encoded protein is CATSRDRAGAQQTQYF.